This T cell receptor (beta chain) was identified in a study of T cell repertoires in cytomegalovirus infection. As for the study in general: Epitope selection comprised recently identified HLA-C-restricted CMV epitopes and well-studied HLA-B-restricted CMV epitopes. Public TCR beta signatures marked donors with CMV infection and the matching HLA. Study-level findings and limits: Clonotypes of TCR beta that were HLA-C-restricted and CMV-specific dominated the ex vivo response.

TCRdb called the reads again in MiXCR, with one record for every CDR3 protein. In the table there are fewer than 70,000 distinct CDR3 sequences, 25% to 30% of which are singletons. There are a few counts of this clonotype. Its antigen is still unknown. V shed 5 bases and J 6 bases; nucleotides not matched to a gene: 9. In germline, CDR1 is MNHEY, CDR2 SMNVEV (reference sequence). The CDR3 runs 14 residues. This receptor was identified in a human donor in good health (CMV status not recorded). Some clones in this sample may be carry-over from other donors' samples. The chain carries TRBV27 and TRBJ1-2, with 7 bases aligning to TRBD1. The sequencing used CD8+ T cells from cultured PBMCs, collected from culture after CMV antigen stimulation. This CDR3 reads CASSTPDRRHGYTF. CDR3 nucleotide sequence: TGTGCCAGCAGTACTCCGGACAGGAGACATGGCTACACCTTC.